A selection of T cell receptor beta chains follows, all from one sample in a study of T cells in Graves' hyperthyroidism and ophthalmopathy. TCRdb analysed the multiplex PCR reads with MiXCR anew, one entry per CDR3 protein. The sample holds some 360,000 distinct CDR3 sequences, 15% to 20% seen once. The sequenced sample consisted of blood. The receptors were gathered from a woman aged 40 to 49 with Graves' ophthalmopathy. Both conserved end residues are part of each CDR3. A D gene is named only where the DNA matches it firmly. Only some rows state a clone size, as once, few, many or a class for expanded clones.

D,J,V,size,DNA,CDR3
TRBD1,TRBJ2-7,TRBV20-1,many,TGCAGTGCCCTAGGACAGGGGGCGACCTACGAGCAGTACTTC,CSALGQGATYEQYF
-,TRBJ2-2,TRBV6-5,many,TGTGCCAGCAGTTACATCGGGGAGCTGTTTTTT,CASSYIGELFF
-,TRBJ1-5,TRBV6-5,many,TGTGCCAGCAGTTACTCCCGGCAGGGAGAGCAGCCCCAGCATTTT,CASSYSRQGEQPQHF
TRBD1,TRBJ1-5,TRBV6-1,-,TGTGCCAGCAAAATAAGGACAGGGGGACAGCCCCAGCATTTT,CASKIRTGGQPQHF
TRBD2,TRBJ2-5,TRBV19,many,TGTGCCAGTAGCCGGACGGGAGGGAAGGAGACCCAGTACTTC,CASSRTGGKETQYF
-,TRBJ2-7,TRBV11-2,many,TGTGCCAGCAGCTTAGACAGGGCCCCCTACGAGCAGTACTTC,CASSLDRAPYEQYF
TRBD2,TRBJ2-5,TRBV12-3/TRBV12-4,-,TGTGCCAGCAGCCTGGGAAGCGGGGGGGGAGAGACCCAGTACTTC,CASSLGSGGGETQYF
-,TRBJ2-5,TRBV7-2,-,TGTGCCAGCAGCGGGGGGGGCGGAGAGACCCAGTACTTC,CASSGGGGETQYF
-,TRBJ1-2,TRBV6-1,many,TGTGTCAGCCTCTATTCGGACCCCGGCTACACCTTC,CVSLYSDPGYTF
-,TRBJ1-1,TRBV7-9,many,TGTGCCAGCAGCTTAGGGGTTGCGGGGACTGAAGCTTTCTTT,CASSLGVAGTEAFF
-,TRBJ2-5,TRBV20-1,few,TGCAGTGCCCCAGGACGGATTCGAGAGACCCAGTACTTC,CSAPGRIRETQYF
TRBD1,TRBJ2-2,TRBV27,-,TGTGCCAGCAGTTTAATGGGACAGGGTAACACCGGGGAGCTGTTTTTT,CASSLMGQGNTGELFF
TRBD1,TRBJ1-1,TRBV6-9,many,TGTGCCAGCAGTCACCGACATAATACAGGGGAAAACACTGAAGCTTTCTTT,CASSHRHNTGENTEAFF
-,TRBJ1-6,TRBV20-1,-,TGCAGTGCTACCAGGGGTCAGAATTCACCCCTCCACTTT,CSATRGQNSPLHF
TRBD1,TRBJ1-1,TRBV10-3,many,TGTGCCATCAGGGGACAGGCGAACACTGAAGCTTTCTTT,CAIRGQANTEAFF
TRBD1,TRBJ2-7,TRBV29-1,-,TGCAGCGTCCGGACAGGGGGGCGCGAGCAGTACTTC,CSVRTGGREQYF
-,TRBJ1-1,TRBV6-1,many,TGTGCCAGCAGTGATTTCGGGGTTGGGAGAGCTTTCTTT,CASSDFGVGRAFF
TRBD1,TRBJ2-2,TRBV11-2,many,TGTGCCAGCAGCGGGACAGGGGGCGCGACCGGGGAGCTGTTTTTT,CASSGTGGATGELFF
-,TRBJ2-7,TRBV7-2,many,TGTGCCAGCAGCTTTTACGGATCCTACGAGCAGTACTTC,CASSFYGSYEQYF
TRBD1,TRBJ1-2,TRBV12-3/TRBV12-4,-,TGTGCCAGCAGCCATCTTAAGGGGACAGGGGGTGGCTACACCTTC,CASSHLKGTGGGYTF
-,TRBJ1-2,TRBV6-1,many,TGTGCCAGCACCCACGGTGGGTATGGCTACACCTTC,CASTHGGYGYTF
TRBD1,TRBJ2-2,TRBV11-1,many,TGTGCCAGCAGCTTAGCCGGTCGGGGACAGGGGACCACCGGGGAGCTGTTTTTT,CASSLAGRGQGTTGELFF
-,TRBJ1-1,TRBV13,once,TGTGCCAGCAGCTTTTTACAAGGACAACGGAACACTGAAGCTTTCTTT,CASSFLQGQRNTEAFF
TRBD1,TRBJ2-5,TRBV28,-,TGTGCCAGCAGTTTCCGGACAGGGGGAGGAGAGACCCAGTACTTC,CASSFRTGGGETQYF
TRBD1,TRBJ2-2,TRBV6-1,-,TGTGCCAGCAGTGAGACAGGGCTTCGTAACACCGGGGAGCTGTTTTTT,CASSETGLRNTGELFF
-,TRBJ2-1,TRBV2,many,TGTGCCAGCAGTGAAACTGAGCGGCGTTACAATGAGCAGTTCTTC,CASSETERRYNEQFF
-,TRBJ2-5,TRBV6-2/TRBV6-3,-,TGTGCCAGCAGACCCCCTCAAATACAAGAGACCCAGTACTTC,CASRPPQIQETQYF
-,TRBJ1-6,TRBV5-1,many,TGCGCCAGCAGCTTGAGAGGGAACCACGGGAATTCACCCCTCCACTTT,CASSLRGNHGNSPLHF
-,TRBJ2-7,TRBV11-2,many,TGTGCCAGCAGCTTAGATTTAGGCGGGTTTAGCTCCTACGAGCAGTACTTC,CASSLDLGGFSSYEQYF
TRBD1,TRBJ1-2,TRBV6-2/TRBV6-3,-,TGTGCCAGCAGTCGGGACAGCACTAACTATGGCTACACCTTC,CASSRDSTNYGYTF
-,TRBJ2-7,TRBV28,-,TGTGCCAGCAGCACCGGACGGAGCTCCTACGAGCAGTACTTC,CASSTGRSSYEQYF
TRBD1,TRBJ1-2,TRBV27,many,TGTGCCAGCAGTTCCCCCCGACAGGGGGAGAACTATGGCTACACCTTC,CASSSPRQGENYGYTF
-,TRBJ2-7,TRBV7-9,many,TGTGCCAGCAGCCCGCGGGACTTGCTATACGAGCAGTACTTC,CASSPRDLLYEQYF
TRBD2,TRBJ2-4,TRBV28,many,TGTGCCAGCAGACCAGTGGGAGCGGGAGAGGGGAACATTCAGTACTTC,CASRPVGAGEGNIQYF
-,TRBJ2-1,TRBV5-6,once,TGTGCCAGCAGCTTGGACGGGGGTTCCTACGAGCAGTTCTTC,CASSLDGGSYEQFF
-,TRBJ2-7,TRBV24-1,-,TGTGCCTCCCGACACCGCCGTACCTACGAGCAGTACTTC,CASRHRRTYEQYF
-,TRBJ2-7,TRBV28,many,TGTGCCAGCAGTTTATCCAGGTCAGCCTTGCGCTTAAGCTCCTACGAGCAGTACTTC,CASSLSRSALRLSSYEQYF
TRBD1,TRBJ1-2,TRBV6-5,many,TGTGCCAGCAGTTACCTTCGGACAGGTTATGGCTACACCTTC,CASSYLRTGYGYTF
-,TRBJ2-7,TRBV4-1,-,TGCGCCAGCAGCCAAGAAGCAGCGCAGGACGTCGGCTACGAGCAGTACTTC,CASSQEAAQDVGYEQYF
TRBD2,TRBJ2-5,TRBV28,few,TGTGCCAGCAGCCGCCGACTAGCGGGATTGGGGGAGACCCAGTACTTC,CASSRRLAGLGETQYF
-,TRBJ2-7,TRBV12-3/TRBV12-4,-,TGTGCCAGCAGTTTAGCGGGAGAAGTTGTGCACGAGCAGTACTTC,CASSLAGEVVHEQYF
-,TRBJ1-2,TRBV28,many,TGTGCCAGCAGCCGGACCTCAGGAGCTAACTATGGCTACACCTTC,CASSRTSGANYGYTF
TRBD1,TRBJ2-7,TRBV7-8,many,TGTGCCAGCAGCACCTCCCTGGATGGGACAGGGTTCCACGAGCAGTACTTC,CASSTSLDGTGFHEQYF
TRBD1,TRBJ2-7,TRBV11-2,many,TGTGCCAGCAGCTCGATCTCCGGGACAGTCTCCTACGAGCAGTACTTC,CASSSISGTVSYEQYF
-,TRBJ2-7,TRBV11-2,many,TGTGCCAGCAGCATTAGCGGATACGAGCAGTACTTC,CASSISGYEQYF
TRBD2,TRBJ2-2,TRBV6-2/TRBV6-3,many,TGTGCCAGCGCCAGGGGACTAGCGGGAGGGCCGGCGAACACCGGGGAGCTGTTTTTT,CASARGLAGGPANTGELFF
-,TRBJ1-2,TRBV11-2,many,TGTGCCAGCAGCTTACGGGGGTTGACCTATGGCTACACCTTC,CASSLRGLTYGYTF
-,TRBJ1-1,TRBV11-2,many,TGTGCCAGCCGAACCCTGGGCAGAACGAACACTGAAGCTTTCTTT,CASRTLGRTNTEAFF
TRBD2,TRBJ2-7,TRBV28,many,TGTGCCAGCAGTTTTCGGACTAGCGGGAGCCGATACGAGCAGTACTTC,CASSFRTSGSRYEQYF
-,TRBJ1-2,TRBV30,few,TGTGCCTGGAGTCTCCCGGGGGGGCGAGGCTACACCTTC,CAWSLPGGRGYTF
TRBD1,TRBJ2-7,TRBV6-1,once,TGTGCCTATCGGGACAGGGACTCCTACGAGCAGTACTTC,CAYRDRDSYEQYF